One sample yielded the 25 T cell receptor beta chains listed below, sequenced in a study of T cell responses to AZD1222 COVID-19 vaccine. Clones were sequenced by immunoSEQ multiplex PCR, and TCRdb holds only the in-frame ones, with some missing. The table lists roughly 66,000 clones, roughly four fifths of them singletons. The sequencing used peripheral blood, collected on day 0 of AZD1222 vaccination. Receptors originate from an adult in good health.

This clone was counted once. The rearrangement links TRBV9 to TRBJ1-6; D may be TRBD1 (5 bases). Germline CDR1 SGDLS, CDR2 YYNGEE. V shed 0 bases and J shed 6 bases, with 16 bases lying between them. This CDR3 comprises 17 residues. CDR3 in amino acids: CASSVDPSGGSNSPLHF. CDR3 in DNA: TGTGCCAGCAGCGTAGACCCGAGTGGGGGTTCTAATTCACCCCTCCACTTT.

J is TRBJ2-5 and V is TRBV5-6, with 9 positions matching TRBD2. J was trimmed by 5 bases and V by 1 base; bases with no gene match: 9. The CDR3 is 16 amino acids. CDR1 and CDR2 from the germline V gene are SGHDT and YYEEEE. The CDR3 loop is CASSLRSGGWGETQYF. For the CDR3, the DNA is TGTGCCAGCAGCTTGCGTAGCGGGGGTTGGGGGGAGACCCAGTACTTC.

The chain uses TRBV3-1 (or the pseudogene TRBV3-2) and TRBJ1-2; the match to TRBD1 covers 9 bases. CDR3 length: 15 residues. CDR1 LGHDT and CDR2 YNNKEL come from the germline V gene (reference sequence). The junction had 5 bases not matched to a gene; V was cut back by 4 bases and J by 2 bases. CDR3 amino acids: CASSRLGQGNYGYTF. As DNA, the CDR3 is TGTGCCAGCAGCCGATTGGGACAGGGAAACTATGGCTACACCTTC.

The chain joins TRBV28 to TRBJ2-3; possibly TRBD1 for D (6 bases). The CDR3 has 14 residues. Per germline, CDR1 MDHEN and CDR2 SYDVKM. Deletions cut 6 bases from V and 2 bases from J, with 12 bases between. Here the CDR3 reads CASRPGHFTDTQYF. The CDR3 DNA follows: TGTGCCAGCAGACCGGGACACTTCACAGATACGCAGTATTTT.

This clone was seen a handful of times. This chain connects TRBV4-3 to TRBJ2-7, with D perhaps matching TRBD1 (5 bases). Looked up from germline, CDR1 is LGHNA and CDR2 is YSLEER. The length of the CDR3 is 17 residues. V dropped 4 bases and J dropped 3 bases, with 22 bases sitting between them. The CDR3 DNA reads TGCGCCAGCAGCCCGTTGGGGCAGTCATTTTGCGTCTACGAGCAGTACTTC. The encoded protein is CASSPLGQSFCVYEQYF.

The chain is built from TRBV3-1 (or the pseudogene TRBV3-2) and TRBJ2-1; D is ambiguous. V lost 2 bases and J lost 9, with 11 bases in between. Germline CDR1 LGHDT, CDR2 YNNKEL (reference sequence). The CDR3 length is 13 residues. This chain's CDR3 is CASSQNRDLEQFF. DNA for the CDR3: TGTGCCAGCAGCCAAAACCGAGACCTTGAGCAGTTCTTC.

V is TRBV15 and J is TRBJ1-2, with D unclear. CDR3 size: 14 residues. Deletions cut 0 bases from V and 0 bases from J, with 5 bases between. The germline gives CDR1 LNHNV, CDR2 YYDKDF (reference sequence). The CDR3 DNA reads TGTGCCACCAGCAGAGATCGGTCTAACTATGGCTACACCTTC. Protein product: CATSRDRSNYGYTF.

This clone is a singleton in its sample. This chain links TRBV7-3 with TRBJ2-5, with 13 bases that match TRBD2. With V trimmed by 5 bases and J by 2 bases, 5 bases remained unmatched. The germline CDR1 and CDR2 sequences are SGHTA and FQGTGA. The CDR3 contains 16 residues. The CDR3 loop reads CASSPGLAGPQETQYF. The DNA of the CDR3 is TGTGCCAGCAGCCCGGGACTAGCGGGGCCTCAAGAGACCCAGTACTTC.

The rearrangement joins TRBV3-1 (or the pseudogene TRBV3-2) to TRBJ1-5, with 8 bases matching TRBD1. Looked up from germline, CDR1 is LGHDT and CDR2 is YNNKEL (reference sequence). After removal of 0 bases from V and 0 bases from J, the junction contained 10 bases not matched to a gene. The CDR3 is made up of 19 amino acids. CDR3 residues: CASSQDKDRDLYSNQPQHF. DNA of the CDR3: TGTGCCAGCAGCCAAGATAAGGACAGGGACCTTTATAGCAATCAGCCCCAGCATTTT.

This clone was seen just once. The CDR3 protein is CASSQVPPSYEQYF. In DNA, the CDR3 is TGTGCCAGCAGCCAAGTACCACCTTCCTACGAGCAGTACTTC. The chain carries TRBV4-2 and TRBJ2-7; unclear D gene. The CDR3 sequence is 14 residues long. Germline CDR1 reads LGHNA; CDR2 reads YNFKEQ. V dropped 1 base and J dropped 1 base, with 8 bases sitting between them.

To note about this clone: Distinct nucleotide sequences in the sample also encode this CDR3. The V call is TRBV5-6, the J call TRBJ2-7; 7 bases fit TRBD1. CDR3 length: 13 residues. Per germline, CDR1 SGHDT and CDR2 YYEEEE. V shed 3 bases and J 3 bases; nucleotides not matched to a gene: 3. CDR3 nucleotide sequence: TGTGCCAGCAGCTCGACAGGGCGCTACGAGCAGTACTTC. Translation: CASSSTGRYEQYF.

The CDR3 region is CASSHGVSGENTIYF. CDR3 bases: TGCGCCAGCAGCCACGGGGTGTCAGGGGAGAACACCATATATTTT. The V gene is TRBV4-3, the J gene TRBJ1-3; TRBD1 might be the D (6 bases). Between the trimmed V and J ends, which lost 3 bases and 7 bases, there was a span of 16 bases. Germline loops: CDR1 LGHNA, CDR2 YSLEER. The CDR3 totals 15 residues.

J is TRBJ2-5 and V is TRBV28, with a weak D call TRBD1 (6 bases). V lost 6 bases and J lost 2, with 19 bases in between. The germline gives CDR1 MDHEN, CDR2 SYDVKM. The CDR3 is 16 amino acids. Here the CDR3 DNA reads TGTGCCAGCAGACCGACCATGGGACATAAGCAAGAGACCCAGTACTTC. It codes for CASRPTMGHKQETQYF.

The chain couples TRBV20-1 to TRBJ1-4; D gene ambiguous. Per germline, CDR1 DFQATT and CDR2 SNEGSKA (reference sequence). The CDR3 has 15 amino acids. The ends were cut back, 3 bases at V and 0 bases at J, with 11 bases in the middle. CDR3 amino acids: CSASSGATTNEKLFF. The DNA for the CDR3 is TGCAGTGCTAGTTCCGGCGCTACAACTAATGAAAAACTGTTTTTT.

This clone was counted only a few times. V is TRBV4-1 and J is TRBJ2-2; 7 bases agree with TRBD2. Germline CDR1 and CDR2: MGHRA and YSYEKL. V shed 4 bases and J 0 bases; nucleotides not matched to a gene: 17. CDR3 size: 20 residues. The CDR3 here is CASSRIRFGRGVPNTGELFF. DNA of the CDR3: TGCGCCAGCAGCCGGATAAGATTCGGCCGGGGGGTGCCGAACACCGGGGAGCTGTTTTTT.

V usage is TRBV13 and J usage is TRBJ2-1; 8 bases agree with TRBD1. The length of the CDR3 is 15 residues. Germline V gives CDR1 PRHDT, CDR2 FYEKMQ (reference sequence). Losses at the gene ends were 5 bases for V and 8 bases for J; bases not matched to a gene: 11. CDR3 region: CASSPRDRWGHEQFF. CDR3 DNA sequence: TGTGCCAGCAGCCCCCGGGACAGGTGGGGCCATGAGCAGTTCTTC.

This clone was detected a few times. The chain links TRBV28 to TRBJ1-2, with 8 nucleotides matching TRBD1. Per germline, CDR1 MDHEN and CDR2 SYDVKM. This CDR3 is 12 amino acids long. Trimming took 5 bases from V and 8 from J; bases not matched to a gene: 4. This CDR3 reads CASSTDRDGYTF. The CDR3 DNA reads as TGTGCCAGCAGTACGGACAGGGACGGCTACACCTTC.

The chain employs TRBV9 and TRBJ2-4; perhaps D is TRBD1 or TRBD2 (5 bases each). Trimming shortened V by 3 bases and J by 1 base, and 17 bases separated the two germline ends. Germline V gene lookup returns CDR1 SGDLS and CDR2 YYNGEE. The CDR3 is 17 amino acids. CDR3 residues: CASSAPGTTGAKNIQYF. The CDR3 DNA follows: TGTGCCAGCAGCGCCCCGGGGACCACCGGTGCCAAAAACATTCAGTACTTC.

The chain uses TRBV19 and TRBJ1-1; D is unclear. There are 14 residues in the CDR3. Germline V CDR1 and CDR2: LNHDA, SQIVND (reference sequence). V lost 3 bases and J lost 0, with 8 bases in between. CDR3 coding DNA: TGTGCCAGTAGTATTTGGTTGATGAACACTGAAGCTTTCTTT. Its translation: CASSIWLMNTEAFF. The whole variable domain, filled in from reference TRBV19 and TRBJ1-1, reads DGGITQSPKYLFRKEGQNVTLSCEQNLNHDAMYWYRQDPGQGLRLIYYSQIVNDFQKGDIAEGYSVSREKKESFPLTVTSAQKNPTAFYLCASSIWLMNTEAFFGQGTRLTVV.

The CDR3 loop reads CASSQRLAGVLYNEQFF. The CDR3 DNA is TGTGCCAGCAGCCAGCGACTAGCGGGGGTATTGTACAATGAGCAGTTCTTC. The rearrangement links TRBV3-1 (or the pseudogene TRBV3-2) to TRBJ2-1, with TRBD2 identical over 12 bases. The germline V gene encodes CDR1 LGHDT and CDR2 YNNKEL (reference sequence). V trimming: 3 bases; J trimming: 4 bases; junction bases outside the gene matches: 7. The CDR3 has 17 residues.

The J gene is TRBJ1-6, the V gene TRBV12-3 or TRBV12-4; unclear D gene. CDR3 size: 13 residues. Trimming stripped 1 base from V and 8 bases from J, with 6 bases between. CDR3 residues: CASSLGGYSPLHF. CDR3 sequence (DNA): TGTGCCAGCAGTTTAGGGGGTTATTCACCCCTCCACTTT.

V usage is TRBV12-5 and J usage is TRBJ1-6; D is unresolved. The ends were cut back, 1 base at V and 12 bases at J, with 10 bases in the middle. The germline CDR1 and CDR2 sequences are LGHNT and FRNRAP. The CDR3 contains 13 residues. Written as DNA, the CDR3 is TGTGCTAGTGGTTTGGGTAGGGTGGAACCCCTCCACTTT. Protein sequence: CASGLGRVEPLHF.

The table lists this clone with a count of one. The chain recombines TRBV2 with TRBJ1-1; 8 nucleotides agree with TRBD1. The CDR3 runs 14 residues. The J segment lost 4 bases and the V segment lost 3 bases, leaving 4 bases of the junction unmatched. The germline CDR1 and CDR2 sequences are SNHLY and FYNNEI. The CDR3: CASSEGRGPTEAFF. CDR3 in DNA: TGTGCCAGCAGTGAGGGCAGGGGGCCCACTGAAGCTTTCTTT.

V gene TRBV11-3 combines with J gene TRBJ2-1, with TRBD2 matching 13 bases. The junction had 5 bases not matched to a gene; V was cut back by 5 bases and J by 7 bases. This CDR3 is built from 15 residues. Germline V gene sequence: CDR1 SGHNT, CDR2 YENEEA. The CDR3 DNA follows: TGTGCCAGCAGCCTACTAGCGGGGGGGCCTAATGAGCAGTTCTTC. Translation gives CASSLLAGGPNEQFF. Full variable domain (outside the CDR3, taken from reference TRBV11-3 and TRBJ2-1): EAGVVQSPRYKIIEKKQPVAFWCNPISGHNTLYWYLQNLGQGPELLIRYENEEAVDDSQLPKDRFSAERLKGVDSTLKIQPAELGDSAVYLCASSLLAGGPNEQFFGPGTRLTVL.

The chain carries TRBV2 and TRBJ1-5; no reliable D call. Germline V gene data show CDR1 as SNHLY and CDR2 as FYNNEI. Trimming shortened V by 4 bases and J by 4 bases, and 14 bases separated the two germline ends. The CDR3 totals 15 residues. As DNA, the CDR3 is TGTGCCAGCAGTGCAAGGAGCGCTGGGAATCAGCCCCAGCATTTT. Its protein product is CASSARSAGNQPQHF. The full variable domain, in which reference TRBV2 and TRBJ1-5 provide the parts outside the CDR3, is EPEVTQTPSHQVTQMGQEVILRCVPISNHLYFYWYRQILGQKVEFLVSFYNNEISEKSEIFDDQFSVERPDGSNFTLKIRSTKLEDSAMYFCASSARSAGNQPQHFGDGTRLSIL.